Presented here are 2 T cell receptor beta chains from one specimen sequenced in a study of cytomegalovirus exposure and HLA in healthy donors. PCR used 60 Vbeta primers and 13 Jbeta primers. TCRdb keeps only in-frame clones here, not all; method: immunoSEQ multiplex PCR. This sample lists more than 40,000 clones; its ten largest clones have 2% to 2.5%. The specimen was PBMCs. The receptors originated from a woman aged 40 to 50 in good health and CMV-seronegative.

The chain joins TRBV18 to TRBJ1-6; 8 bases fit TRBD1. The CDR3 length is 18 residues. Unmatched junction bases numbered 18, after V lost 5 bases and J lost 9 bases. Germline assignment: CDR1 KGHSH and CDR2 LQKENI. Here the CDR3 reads CASSRNIGEKTGASPLHF. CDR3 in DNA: TGTGCCAGCTCAAGGAATATCGGTGAAAAGACAGGGGCTTCACCCCTCCACTTT. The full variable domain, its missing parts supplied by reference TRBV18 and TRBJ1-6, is NAGVMQNPRHLVRRRGQEARLRCSPMKGHSHVYWYRQLPEEGLKFMVYLQKENIIDESGMPKERFSAEFPKEGPSILRIQQVVRGDSAAYFCASSRNIGEKTGASPLHFGNGTRLTVT.

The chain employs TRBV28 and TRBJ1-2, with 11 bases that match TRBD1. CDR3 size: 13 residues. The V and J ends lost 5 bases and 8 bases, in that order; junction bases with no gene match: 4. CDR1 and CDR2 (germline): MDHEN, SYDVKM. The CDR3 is CASSPGQGVGYTF. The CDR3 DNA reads TGTGCCAGCAGTCCGGGACAGGGGGTAGGCTACACCTTC.